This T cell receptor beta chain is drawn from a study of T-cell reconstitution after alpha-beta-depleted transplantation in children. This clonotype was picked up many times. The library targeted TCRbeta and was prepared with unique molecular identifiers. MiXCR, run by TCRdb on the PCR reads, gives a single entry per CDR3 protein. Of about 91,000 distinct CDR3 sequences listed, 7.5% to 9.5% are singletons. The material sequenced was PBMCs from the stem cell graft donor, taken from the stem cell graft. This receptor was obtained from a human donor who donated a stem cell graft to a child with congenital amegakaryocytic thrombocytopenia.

The CDR3 here is CASSSGLAGGDTDTQYF. The DNA for the CDR3 is TGTGCCAGCAGCTCGGGACTAGCGGGAGGCGACACAGATACGCAGTATTTT. The chain couples TRBV7-2 to TRBJ2-3; 15 bases agree with TRBD2. This CDR3 comprises 17 residues. Trimming at V came to 4 bases and at J to 2 bases, leaving 4 bases not matched to a gene. Per the germline V gene, CDR1 is SGHTA and CDR2 is FQGNSA.